These 28 T cell receptor beta chains originate from one sample sequenced in a study of blood T cell repertoires in COVID-19. Here immunoSEQ multiplex PCR was the method, and the copy in TCRdb shows in-frame clones only, minus some. The data show around 400,000 clones, 70% to 90% seen once. Sequenced sample: peripheral blood. These receptors were taken from a woman in her sixties or seventies with COVID-19, enrolled during active disease.

This sequence joins TRBV5-1 and TRBJ1-3; the match to TRBD1 covers 7 bases. The CDR3 is 16 amino acids. CDR1 and CDR2 from the germline V gene are SGHRS and YFSETQ. V was clipped by 4 bases and J by 2 bases; unmatched bases: 9. The CDR3 here is CASSPWTGSTGNTIYF. CDR3 DNA: TGCGCCAGCAGCCCTTGGACAGGATCGACTGGAAACACCATATATTTT.

The table lists this clone with a few counts. CDR3 protein: CASRTGQASEQYF. The DNA of the CDR3 is TGTGCCAGCAGAACGGGACAGGCTTCCGAGCAGTACTTC. The genes are TRBV6-5 and TRBJ2-7, with 8 bases fitting TRBD1. V was clipped by 6 bases and J by 6 bases; unmatched bases: 7. The CDR3 covers 13 residues. Per the germline V gene, CDR1 is MNHEY and CDR2 is SVGAGI.

The chain is built from TRBV18 and TRBJ1-1, with a tentative D call TRBD1 (5 bases). The CDR3 is 14 residues long. The V gene's germline CDR1 is KGHSH and CDR2 LQKENI. Between the trimmed V and J ends, which lost 5 bases and 1 base, there was a span of 11 bases. CDR3 nucleotide sequence: TGTGCCAGCTCAGGGGACGGGGGGAACACTGAAGCTTTCTTT. Its translation is CASSGDGGNTEAFF.

The J gene is TRBJ1-4, the V gene TRBV6-1, with no clear D. V was trimmed by 3 bases and J by 5 bases, leaving 4 bases between them. Germline values: CDR1 MNHNS, CDR2 SASEGT. This CDR3 has 12 amino acids. The CDR3 nucleotides read TGTGCCAGCAGTGACAGGAATGAAAAACTGTTTTTT. This gives the protein CASSDRNEKLFF.

This chain links TRBV25-1 with TRBJ1-4; no clear D gene. Germline assignment: CDR1 MGHDK and CDR2 SYGVNS. The CDR3 sequence is 14 residues long. V lost 6 bases and J 8 bases, leaving 16 bases between the germline ends. CDR3 loop: CASRRGNGLEKLFF. The DNA of the CDR3 is TGTGCCAGCAGACGAGGGAATGGGCTCGAAAAACTGTTTTTT.

V gene TRBV5-1 combines with J gene TRBJ2-1; D not certain. The CDR3 extends over 14 amino acids. Germline values: CDR1 SGHRS, CDR2 YFSETQ. Trimming stripped 0 bases from V and 8 bases from J, with 12 bases between. DNA for the CDR3: TGCGCCAGCAGCTTGGTCACGGGTTTGGATGAGCAGTTCTTC. It translates to CASSLVTGLDEQFF. The whole variable domain, filled in from reference TRBV5-1 and TRBJ2-1, reads KAGVTQTPRYLIKTRGQQVTLSCSPISGHRSVSWYQQTPGQGLQFLFEYFSETQRNKGNFPGRFSGRQFSNSRSEMNVSTLELGDSALYLCASSLVTGLDEQFFGPGTRLTVL.

The chain carries TRBV28 and TRBJ1-1; 8 bases line up with TRBD1. The CDR3 loop spans 14 amino acids. Trimming cost V 6 bases and J 6 bases; bases outside gene matches: 9. Germline V gene lookup returns CDR1 MDHEN and CDR2 SYDVKM. DNA of the CDR3: TGTGCCAGCAGCCGCACAGGGGGAGAACCTGAAGCTTTCTTT. Protein product: CASSRTGGEPEAFF.

V is TRBV19 and J is TRBJ2-7; perhaps TRBD2 as D (5 bases). Trimming left V 5 bases short and J 1 base short, with 9 bases between. CDR3 size: 13 residues. The V gene's germline CDR1 is LNHDA and CDR2 SQIVND (reference sequence). This chain's CDR3 is CASSSRTSYEQYF. CDR3 bases: TGTGCCAGTAGTTCGAGGACTTCCTACGAGCAGTACTTC.

V and J are TRBV19 and TRBJ2-1, with 10 bases fitting TRBD2. This CDR3 is built from 16 residues. Germline assignment: CDR1 LNHDA and CDR2 SQIVND (reference sequence). J gave up 4 bases and V 2 bases, and 5 bases lay outside the gene matches. The CDR3 sequence: CASSILAGATYNEQFF. The CDR3 nucleotides are TGTGCCAGTAGTATACTAGCGGGGGCCACTTACAATGAGCAGTTCTTC.

The chain recombines TRBV6-6 with TRBJ2-5; no clear D. Germline CDR1 is MNHNY and CDR2 is SVGAGI (reference sequence). The CDR3 is 13 residues long. V lost 8 bases to trimming and J lost 1 base, with 11 bases between them. CDR3: CASRLDTQETQYF. For the CDR3, the DNA is TGTGCCAGCCGTTTAGACACCCAAGAGACCCAGTACTTC.

The rearrangement joins TRBV19 to TRBJ2-5; TRBD2 matches 7 bases. Germline V gene data show CDR1 as LNHDA and CDR2 as SQIVND (reference sequence). Trimming took 3 bases from V and 4 from J; bases not matched to a gene: 5. CDR3 length: 14 residues. CDR3 in DNA: TGTGCCAGTAGTATCAGCGGGGCGGCAGAGACCCAGTACTTC. It specifies CASSISGAAETQYF.

This clone has a single count. The chain employs TRBV4-1 and TRBJ2-1, with 11 positions matching TRBD2. V lost 3 bases to trimming and J lost 3 bases; unmatched junction nucleotides: 4. This CDR3 has 16 amino acids. Germline CDR1 reads MGHRA; CDR2 reads YSYEKL. This chain's CDR3 is CASSHRSGGGYNEQFF. CDR3 DNA: TGCGCCAGCAGCCACCGTAGCGGGGGGGGCTACAATGAGCAGTTCTTC.

V is TRBV27 and J is TRBJ1-2, with D possibly being TRBD1 (6 bases). This CDR3 has 15 residues. V shed 6 bases and J shed 4 bases, with 18 bases lying between them. CDR1 and CDR2 (germline): MNHEY, SMNVEV (reference sequence). CDR3 DNA: TGTGCCAGCAGCCCCCTCTCCCCCAGGGGCTATGGCTACACCTTC. Translated: CASSPLSPRGYGYTF.

The chain links TRBV18 to TRBJ1-5; TRBD1 is a possible D gene (6 bases). CDR1 is KGHSH, CDR2 LQKENI, per germline. The CDR3 sequence is 15 residues long. The ends were cut back, 6 bases at V and 7 bases at J, with 19 bases in the middle. The CDR3 region has the DNA TGTGCCAGCTCGAACCAGCAGGGACAATACCAGCCCCAGCATTTT. The encoded protein is CASSNQQGQYQPQHF.

The chain's CDR3 is CASSLGAGQGSTEAFF. DNA of the CDR3: TGTGCCAGCAGCTTAGGGGCAGGGCAGGGATCCACTGAAGCTTTCTTT. This chain joins TRBV7-2 and TRBJ1-1; TRBD1 is a possible D gene (5 bases). This CDR3 contains 16 residues. Per germline, CDR1 SGHTA and CDR2 FQGNSA. V dropped 1 base and J dropped 4 bases, with 16 bases sitting between them.

The rearrangement links TRBV6-5 to TRBJ1-1; D is unclear. V was cut by 4 bases and J by 10 bases, with 10 bases left in between. The CDR3 has 11 amino acids. The germline V gene has CDR1 MNHEY and CDR2 SVGAGI. CDR3 amino acids: CASSSLGSAFF. CDR3 nucleotide sequence: TGTGCCAGCAGTTCCCTAGGTTCAGCTTTCTTT.

The chain carries TRBV18 and TRBJ2-7; 7 bases are a match to TRBD2. CDR1 is KGHSH, CDR2 LQKENI, per germline. The CDR3 is 16 amino acids. V lost 3 bases and J lost 1; bases outside the gene matches: 9. CDR3 loop: CASSPNRLALSYEQYF. The CDR3 DNA reads as TGTGCCAGCTCACCTAACCGACTAGCACTATCCTACGAGCAGTACTTC.

V gene TRBV5-1 combines with J gene TRBJ2-3; perhaps TRBD1 as D (6 bases). This CDR3 has 14 amino acids. The ends were cut back, 5 bases at V and 6 bases at J, with 16 bases in the middle. Per the germline V gene, CDR1 is SGHRS and CDR2 is YFSETQ. CDR3 sequence: CASRMYRVSDTQYF. CDR3 DNA: TGCGCCAGCAGGATGTACAGGGTGTCGGATACGCAGTATTTT.

This chain connects TRBV2 to TRBJ1-2, with a weak D call TRBD1 (5 bases). Germline CDR1 is SNHLY and CDR2 is FYNNEI. The CDR3 covers 14 residues. The V and J ends lost 4 bases and 1 base respectively, with 10 bases between them. Here the CDR3 DNA reads TGTGCCAGCAGTGTAGGGGCGATTAACTATGGCTACACCTTC. Translated: CASSVGAINYGYTF.

V and J are TRBV19 and TRBJ2-7, with a weak D call TRBD1 (6 bases). Per the germline V gene, CDR1 is LNHDA and CDR2 is SQIVND (reference sequence). This CDR3 is built from 16 residues. Trimming stripped 3 bases from V and 2 bases from J, with 17 bases between. CDR3: CASSIGLPGAAYEQYF. The CDR3 DNA sequence: TGTGCCAGTAGTATTGGTTTGCCAGGGGCGGCCTACGAGCAGTACTTC.

The V call is TRBV6-4, the J call TRBJ2-7; TRBD1 agrees at 11 bases. J was trimmed by 3 bases and V by 5 bases; bases with no gene match: 3. This CDR3 region has 14 residues. Germline V lookup: CDR1 MRHNA, CDR2 SNTAGT. CDR3 amino acids: CASSPGQGDYEQYF. Here the CDR3 DNA reads TGTGCCAGCAGTCCGGGACAGGGGGACTACGAGCAGTACTTC.

The count of this clone is one. The chain uses TRBV29-1 and TRBJ1-1, with D perhaps matching TRBD1 (5 bases). With 6 bases removed from V and 9 bases from J, the gap between germline ends came to 23 bases. This CDR3 is built from 14 residues. Looked up from germline, CDR1 is SQVTM and CDR2 is ANQGSEA. In nucleotides, the CDR3 is TGCAGCGTCGCAACCGGGACGGCAGGCGGGAAAGCTTTCTTT. It is translated as CSVATGTAGGKAFF.

This chain joins TRBV4-2 and TRBJ2-1, with TRBD2 identical over 10 bases. The V gene end was trimmed by 0 bases and the J gene end by 0 bases; junction bases not matched to a gene: 5. CDR3 size: 18 residues. Germline CDR1 is LGHNA and CDR2 is YNFKEQ. DNA of the CDR3: TGTGCCAGCAGCCAAGAACCTATAGCGGGGGGCTCCTACAATGAGCAGTTCTTC. As protein: CASSQEPIAGGSYNEQFF.

This chain joins TRBV6-5 and TRBJ2-7, with 7 bases fitting TRBD1. The CDR3 contains 15 residues. Germline lookup yields CDR1 MNHEY and CDR2 SVGAGI. The trim removed 4 bases at V and 0 bases at J, leaving 6 bases unmatched. CDR3 sequence reads: CASSLQGQSSYEQYF. For the CDR3, the DNA is TGTGCCAGCAGTTTACAGGGGCAAAGCTCCTACGAGCAGTACTTC.

This sequence joins TRBV3-1 (or the pseudogene TRBV3-2) and TRBJ1-6; D is undetermined. This CDR3 is 14 amino acids long. Germline CDR1 is LGHDT and CDR2 is YNNKEL (reference sequence). V was cut by 1 base and J by 9 bases, with 10 bases left in between. The CDR3 loop reads CASSQVDRGSPLHF. CDR3 bases: TGTGCCAGCAGCCAAGTTGACCGGGGTTCACCCCTCCACTTT.

The genes are TRBV5-4 and TRBJ1-4; possible D gene TRBD1, 5 bases. The V and J ends lost 2 bases and 1 base respectively, with 6 bases between them. In germline, CDR1 is SGHNT, CDR2 YYREEE (reference sequence). This CDR3 region has 14 residues. The DNA for the CDR3 is TGTGCCAGCAGCTTCGGGGGAACTAATGAAAAACTGTTTTTT. The encoded protein is CASSFGGTNEKLFF.

This clone was picked up a small number of times. The CDR3 loop is CASSRLGATSTDTQYF. CDR3 bases: TGTGCCAGCAGCCGCCTGGGGGCGACTAGCACAGATACGCAGTATTTT. This rearrangement joins TRBV9 to TRBJ2-3; perhaps TRBD1 as D (6 bases). Germline V gene lookup returns CDR1 SGDLS and CDR2 YYNGEE. This CDR3 spans 16 amino acids. Trimming took 4 bases from V and 0 from J, leaving 15 bases between them.

The V call is TRBV4-1, the J call TRBJ1-2; TRBD1 matches 10 bases. The CDR3 covers 17 residues. Unmatched junction bases numbered 10, after V lost 2 bases and J lost 4 bases. CDR1 is MGHRA and CDR2 is YSYEKL in the germline V gene. This CDR3 reads CASSQRSGDRGSYGYTF. CDR3 DNA: TGCGCCAGCAGCCAACGATCTGGGGACAGGGGTAGCTATGGCTACACCTTC.